This T cell receptor (beta chain) was retrieved from a study of vaccination effects on CD4 cells after COVID-19 (dated by TCRdb to between 2021 and 2024). The study in broad terms: Two doses of either the BNT162b2 or the mRNA-1273 mRNA SARS-CoV-2 vaccine were administered to participants. The study compared SARS-CoV-2 spike-specific CD4+ TCR repertoires before and after mRNA vaccination in COVID-19 convalescent patients and infection-naive vaccine recipients. A total of ten to eleven COVID-19 convalescent patients and a handful of SARS-CoV-2-naive healthy vaccine recipients were included in the full study. The Oncomine TCR Beta short-read assay on an Illumina iSeq 100 was used to sequence cultures from other donors in the study.

To note about this clone: Its antigen target is currently unknown. The record has no base qualities; no much larger clone is one base away.

To prepare the library, the immunoSEQ multiplex PCR assay was applied. DNA from the cultured and isolated CD4+ T cells underwent TCR beta CDR3 sequencing. In the source study's methods: The analysis removed non-productive TCR sequences, trimmed reads to the CDR3 region, and retained only CDR3s that were 7 or more amino acids long. Antigen-specific clonotypes were identified using the MANAFEST web app by comparison of expansion in peptide wells against reference cultures. To count as positive, a clone had to show expansion at FDR<0.05 compared with the reference and with all other wells, an odds ratio above 5, and a frequency above 0.1% in two replicate wells. Clonotypes significantly expanded in SARS-CoV-2 spike wells and in at least one common cold coronavirus spike condition were defined as cross-reactive. Levenshtein distance calculated with the stringdist R package was used to assess CDR3 similarity, and unrooted trees were constructed with ape in R 3.6.1. TCRdb's version of the immuneACCESS table is confined to in-frame rearrangements and falls short of the full clone set. An unresolved V gene accounts for under half of the shortfall where checked; the remainder is of unknown origin. That table supplies the V and J calls and clone size; D and trimming were determined from the DNA. The sample data list approximately 76,000 clones, and around 79% of these were observed just once. The ten largest clonotypes hold roughly 10% of the sample.

What the study reported, not specific to this receptor: Among healthy vaccine recipients, nearly all vaccine-induced clones were SARS-CoV-2 mono-reactive, and only 1 of 255 was cross-reactive with common cold coronaviruses. Limitations of the study were the small number of convalescent patients and the absence of early post-infection timepoints. At late post-vaccination timepoints, both infection-induced and vaccine-induced clones showed marked clonal contraction, consistent with waning T cell responses.

In the ViraFEST assay, PBMC were stimulated with viral peptide pools, and TCR sequencing was then used to find antigen-specific CD4+ T cell clonotypes based on their expansion. After roughly 11 days of culture, CD4+ T cells were isolated with the EasySep CD4+ T cell isolation kit. Healthy vaccine recipients had no prior SARS-CoV-2 infection, confirmed by negative nucleocapsid antibodies before and after vaccination. Some 2 million PBMC per well were cultured in IMDM with about 4.6% human AB serum, around 10 IU/ml IL-2 and gentamicin, plus 10 ug/ml peptides. Half of the culture medium was replaced with fresh IL-2-containing medium on days 3 and 7. Unless noted otherwise, every peptide stimulation condition was grown in triplicate wells. Using Ficoll-Paque Plus gradient centrifugation, PBMC were separated from whole blood and then either used fresh or cryopreserved at -140C. The overlapping peptide pools covered the spike proteins of SARS-CoV-2 and of the common cold coronaviruses HCoV-NL63, HCoV-OC43 and HCoV-229E. The QIAamp micro DNA kit was used to extract genomic DNA from the cultured CD4+ T cells.

According to the germline V gene (reference sequence), CDR1 reads LNHDA and CDR2 reads SQIVND. For this chain, trimming is 7 bases at the V end and 3 bases at the J end, and the number of junction bases without a gene match is 17. Including the terminal cysteine and phenylalanine, the CDR3 comprises 18 residues. Just the 54-base CDR3 DNA is kept, in frame starting at base 1. This TCR came from a human donor who received a COVID-19 vaccine. Sequencing was performed on CD4+ T cells from PBMCs cultured with SARS-CoV-2 spike peptides, taken before COVID-19 vaccination. Read against the paper, the sample's cell subset or site label means: SARS-CoV-2 spike overlapping peptide pool stimulation. The sequence is built from TRBV19 and TRBJ1-5; TRBD1 agrees with 8 junctional bases. The CDR3 region: CASTPLGTGVSHNQPQHF. The DNA sequence is given as TGTGCCAGTACCCCCCTTGGGACAGGTGTATCCCACAATCAGCCCCAGCATTTT.